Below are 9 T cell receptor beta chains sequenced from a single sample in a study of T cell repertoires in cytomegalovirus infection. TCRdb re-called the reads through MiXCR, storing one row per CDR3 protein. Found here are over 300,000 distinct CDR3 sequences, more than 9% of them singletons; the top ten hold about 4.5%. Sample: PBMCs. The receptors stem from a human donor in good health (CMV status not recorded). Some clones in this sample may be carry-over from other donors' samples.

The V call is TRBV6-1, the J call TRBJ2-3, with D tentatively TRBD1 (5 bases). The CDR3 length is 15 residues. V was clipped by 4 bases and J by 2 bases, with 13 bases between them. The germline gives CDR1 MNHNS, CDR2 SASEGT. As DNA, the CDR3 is TGTGCCAGCAGTGCCCTACAGGTGAACACAGATACGCAGTATTTT. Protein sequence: CASSALQVNTDTQYF.

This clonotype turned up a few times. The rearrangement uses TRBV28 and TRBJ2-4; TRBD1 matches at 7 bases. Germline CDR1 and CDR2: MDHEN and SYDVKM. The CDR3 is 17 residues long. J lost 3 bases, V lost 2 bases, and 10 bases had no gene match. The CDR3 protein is CASSLVLSGGYKNIQYF. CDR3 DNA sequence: TGTGCCAGCAGTTTAGTCCTCTCAGGGGGTTACAAAAACATTCAGTACTTC.

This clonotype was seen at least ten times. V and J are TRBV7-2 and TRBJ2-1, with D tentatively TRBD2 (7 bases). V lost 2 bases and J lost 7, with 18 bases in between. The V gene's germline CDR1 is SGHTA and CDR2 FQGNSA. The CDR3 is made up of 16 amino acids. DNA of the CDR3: TGTGCCAGCAGCTTATACGGGGGGCGAACCTTTAATGAGCAGTTCTTC. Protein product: CASSLYGGRTFNEQFF.

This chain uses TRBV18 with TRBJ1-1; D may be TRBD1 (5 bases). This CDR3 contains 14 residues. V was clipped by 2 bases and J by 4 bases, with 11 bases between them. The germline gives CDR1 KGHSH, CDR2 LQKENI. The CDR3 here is CASSPARGGTEAFF. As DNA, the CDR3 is TGTGCCAGCTCACCAGCGAGGGGTGGCACTGAAGCTTTCTTT. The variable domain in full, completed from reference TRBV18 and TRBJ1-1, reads NAGVMQNPRHLVRRRGQEARLRCSPMKGHSHVYWYRQLPEEGLKFMVYLQKENIIDESGMPKERFSAEFPKEGPSILRIQQVVRGDSAAYFCASSPARGGTEAFFGQGTRLTVV.

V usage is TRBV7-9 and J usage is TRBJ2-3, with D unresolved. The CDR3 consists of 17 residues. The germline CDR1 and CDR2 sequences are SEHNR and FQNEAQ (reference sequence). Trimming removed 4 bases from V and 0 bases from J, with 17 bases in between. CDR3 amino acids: CASSSPSRGFSTDTQYF. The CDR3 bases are TGTGCCAGCAGCTCCCCCTCCCGAGGCTTTAGCACAGATACGCAGTATTTT.

The CDR3 protein is CASRAYRDTQYF. CDR3 nucleotide sequence: TGTGCCAGCAGGGCCTATCGCGATACGCAGTATTTT. This chain connects TRBV7-9 to TRBJ2-3; no clear D. CDR1 SEHNR and CDR2 FQNEAQ come from the germline V gene (reference sequence). This CDR3 spans 12 amino acids. V lost 6 bases and J lost 6, with 10 bases in between.

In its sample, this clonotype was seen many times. As DNA, the CDR3 is TGCAGCGTCGGACAGGTCTGGGGTGAAGCTTTCTTT. It translates to CSVGQVWGEAFF. This rearrangement joins TRBV29-1 to TRBJ1-1; 7 nucleotides match TRBD1. From germline, CDR1 is SQVTM and CDR2 ANQGSEA. This CDR3 has 12 residues. Unmatched junction bases numbered 8, after V lost 6 bases and J lost 7 bases.

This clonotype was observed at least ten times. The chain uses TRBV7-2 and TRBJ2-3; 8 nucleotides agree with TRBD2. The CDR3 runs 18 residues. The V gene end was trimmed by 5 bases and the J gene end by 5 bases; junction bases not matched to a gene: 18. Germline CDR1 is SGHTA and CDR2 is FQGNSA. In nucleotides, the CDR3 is TGTGCCAGCAGCCCCCAGTTTGCGGGAGGAGGTCGTGGAGATACGCAGTATTTT. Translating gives CASSPQFAGGGRGDTQYF. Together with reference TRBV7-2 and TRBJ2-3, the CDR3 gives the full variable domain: GAGVSQSPSNKVTEKGKDVELRCDPISGHTALYWYRQSLGQGLEFLIYFQGNSAPDKSGLPSDRFSAERTGGSVSTLTIQRTQQEDSAVYLCASSPQFAGGGRGDTQYFGPGTRLTVL.

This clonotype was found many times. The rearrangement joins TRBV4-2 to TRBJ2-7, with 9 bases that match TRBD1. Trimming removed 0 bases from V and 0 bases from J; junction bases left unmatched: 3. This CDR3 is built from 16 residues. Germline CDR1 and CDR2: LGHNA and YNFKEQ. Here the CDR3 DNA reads TGTGCCAGCAGCCAAGAACCGACAGGGGGCTCCTACGAGCAGTACTTC. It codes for CASSQEPTGGSYEQYF.